Presented here are 9 T cell receptor beta chains from one specimen sequenced in a study of regulatory T cells in long-lasting Graves disease. Assembly of TCR beta libraries relied on iRepertoire HTBI primers together with Arm-PCR of CDR3 regions. TCRdb re-derived calls from the multiplex PCR reads in MiXCR, one entry per CDR3 protein. Among 390,000 or so distinct CDR3 sequences listed, about an eighth were seen once. This sample's time point: newly diagnosed GD, antithyroid drugs for less than 3 months. With RNA extracted from PBMCs as input, the TCR library was made. These sequences were also reported in another study, on T cells in Graves' hyperthyroidism and ophthalmopathy.

The material was peripheral blood mononuclear cells (PBMCs), obtained at new diagnosis, from a patient treated with antithyroid drugs. The receptors shown here come from a woman aged 18-29 years with Graves disease.

The sample holds many counts of this clonotype. V gene TRBV7-9 combines with J gene TRBJ2-5; no reliable D call. V shed 5 bases and J shed 1 base, with 14 bases lying between them. CDR1 is SEHNR, CDR2 FQNEAQ, per germline (reference sequence). This CDR3 has 15 amino acids. CDR3 in amino acids: CASSLEFWTQETQYF. CDR3 nucleotide sequence: TGTGCCAGCAGCCTAGAATTCTGGACCCAAGAGACCCAGTACTTC.

This clonotype was observed at least ten times. The chain joins TRBV20-1 to TRBJ1-3, with D hard to call. Trimming stripped 3 bases from V and 2 bases from J, with 8 bases between. Germline assignment: CDR1 DFQATT and CDR2 SNEGSKA (reference sequence). The CDR3 contains 13 residues. CDR3 sequence: CSARVAAGNTIYF. Written as DNA, the CDR3 is TGCAGTGCTAGGGTCGCAGCTGGAAACACCATATATTTT.

The chain links TRBV11-3 to TRBJ2-1; 7 positions agree with TRBD1. This CDR3 spans 14 amino acids. The trim removed 5 bases at V and 4 bases at J, leaving 5 bases unmatched. CDR1 is SGHNT and CDR2 is YENEEA in the germline V gene. The CDR3 DNA reads TGTGCCAGCAGCCTACAGGGGTATTACAATGAGCAGTTCTTC. Its protein product is CASSLQGYYNEQFF.

This clonotype was observed a handful of times. This rearrangement joins TRBV27 to TRBJ1-1, with TRBD1 identical over 8 bases. The CDR3 is 14 residues long. V lost 6 bases and J lost 5; bases outside the gene matches: 8. The germline gives CDR1 MNHEY, CDR2 SMNVEV (reference sequence). Here the CDR3 DNA reads TGTGCCAGCAGCATTCGACAGGGGAGGACTGAAGCTTTCTTT. Amino acid sequence: CASSIRQGRTEAFF.

Comment on this clonotype: Since a much larger clone is just one base distant, this may be a read error. CDR3: CASRWGTGRPQHF. CDR3 coding DNA: TGTGCCAGCAGGTGGGGGACAGGTCGGCCCCAGCATTTT. This rearrangement joins TRBV28 to TRBJ1-5; 8 positions agree with TRBD1. This CDR3 comprises 13 residues. V lost 6 bases, J lost 9 bases, and 7 bases stayed unmatched. Germline loops: CDR1 MDHEN, CDR2 SYDVKM.

This clonotype was found many times. V gene TRBV18 combines with J gene TRBJ2-5; no reliable D call. The V end lost 1 base, the J end lost 3 bases, and 12 bases lay between the germline ends. The CDR3 has 15 amino acids. In germline, CDR1 is KGHSH, CDR2 LQKENI. The DNA of the CDR3 is TGTGCCAGCTCACCACGTGGCAGTAGAGAAGAGACCCAGTACTTC. Translating gives CASSPRGSREETQYF. Based on the CDR3 plus reference TRBV18 and TRBJ2-5, the full variable domain is NAGVMQNPRHLVRRRGQEARLRCSPMKGHSHVYWYRQLPEEGLKFMVYLQKENIIDESGMPKERFSAEFPKEGPSILRIQQVVRGDSAAYFCASSPRGSREETQYFGPGTRLLVL.

This clonotype was found many times. This rearrangement joins TRBV7-8 to TRBJ1-1; no definite D call. Trimming removed 4 bases from V and 4 bases from J, with 13 bases in between. This CDR3 spans 14 amino acids. CDR1 SGHVS and CDR2 FQNEAQ come from the germline V gene. CDR3 in amino acids: CASSSYSPGTEAFF. As DNA, the CDR3 is TGTGCCAGCAGCTCCTATAGCCCCGGCACTGAAGCTTTCTTT.

This clonotype occurred many times. The chain recombines TRBV5-1 with TRBJ1-1; the D gene is possibly TRBD1 (6 bases). Looked up from germline, CDR1 is SGHRS and CDR2 is YFSETQ. The V gene lost 4 bases and the J gene lost 1 base, with 14 bases spanning the gap. This CDR3 is 15 amino acids long. CDR3 amino acids: CASSLRGISNTEAFF. As DNA, the CDR3 is TGCGCCAGCAGCCTGAGGGGGATTTCGAACACTGAAGCTTTCTTT.

This chain uses TRBV11-2 with TRBJ1-6; no definite D call. The germline V and J ends were trimmed by 3 bases and 4 bases, with 16 bases remaining between them. The CDR3 contains 17 residues. Germline lookup yields CDR1 SGHAT and CDR2 FQNNGV. CDR3 nucleotide sequence: TGTGCCAGCAGCTTTTATGGGCCCTTGATATATAATTCACCCCTCCACTTT. It encodes CASSFYGPLIYNSPLHF.